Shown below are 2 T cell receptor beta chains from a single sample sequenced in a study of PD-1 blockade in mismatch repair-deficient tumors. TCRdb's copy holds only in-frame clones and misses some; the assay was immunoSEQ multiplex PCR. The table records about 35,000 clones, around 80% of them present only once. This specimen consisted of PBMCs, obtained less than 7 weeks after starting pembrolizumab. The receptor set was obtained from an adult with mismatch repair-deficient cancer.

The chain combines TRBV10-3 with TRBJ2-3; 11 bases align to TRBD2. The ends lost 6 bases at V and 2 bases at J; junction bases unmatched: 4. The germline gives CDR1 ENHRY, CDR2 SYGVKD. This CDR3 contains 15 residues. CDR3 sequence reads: CAIRTSGSDTDTQYF. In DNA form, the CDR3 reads TGTGCCATCAGAACTAGCGGGAGCGACACAGATACGCAGTATTTT.

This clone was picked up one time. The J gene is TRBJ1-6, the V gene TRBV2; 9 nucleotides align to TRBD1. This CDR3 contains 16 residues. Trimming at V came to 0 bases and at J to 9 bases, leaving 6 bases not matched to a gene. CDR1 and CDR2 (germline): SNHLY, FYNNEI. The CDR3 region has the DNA TGTGCCAGCAGTGAAGCTTGGGACAGGGAATCTTCACCCCTCCACTTT. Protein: CASSEAWDRESSPLHF.